This T cell receptor (beta chain) came from a study of cytomegalovirus exposure and HLA in healthy donors (TCRdb year 2017). As for the study more broadly: An earlier analysis of under 600 of the donors reported 276 Gb of sequence data and more than 90 million unique TCR beta sequences from roughly 180 million T cells. Approximately 300 gigabases of sequencing data and roughly 90 million unique TCR sequences were included in an early release covering about 700 HLA-typed donors. Of the 300 to 500 genotyped donors, 80% to 90% were placed in the genetic ancestry cluster associated with self-reported Caucasian donors. The aim of the study was to test whether cataloging public T cell receptors could identify signatures of past pathogen exposure. Using immunosequencing, the study profiled T cell repertoires from roughly 650 subjects and related those repertoires to cytomegalovirus serostatus. A separate validation cohort of about 110 different subjects was used in addition to the 666-subject first cohort. High-throughput TCR immunosequencing, statistical association of individual TCRs with disease status, and machine learning were combined to predict cytomegalovirus infection status. A later analysis re-analyzed previously published TCR beta repertoires from about 730 donors and added high-resolution HLA genotyping to study TCR occurrence patterns. Rather than drawing on any new phenotypic data, the later analysis identified candidate immune exposures from TCR beta sequences and the way those sequences occurred across donors. To decide whether each TCR beta V gene segment behaved as functional or pseudogenic, an earlier analysis of some 600 of the donors relied on high-throughput TCR beta sequencing. Donor age, sex, ethnicity and CMV serostatus were compiled together with the repertoire data. A later genetic analysis took genome-wide SNP genotypes for about three fifths of the 666 donors and used that subset as a discovery cohort. All discovery cohort repertoires had been generated on a single sequencing platform. Both class I and class II loci were covered by HLA typing, at four-digit resolution. The number of donors typed differed by locus, with about 629-630 for A, B, C, DRB1 and DQB1, roughly 520 for DQA1, under 610 for DPA1, and some 450 for DPB1. Roughly 5 DR-DQ haplotypes were handled as single units for association and clustering, since linkage in the cohort was strong. Across some 400 genotyped donors of the cohort, an average of roughly 230,000 unique TCR beta nucleotide sequences per donor were sequenced, and around 20% of those sequences were non-productive. General study outcomes and caveats: Presence/absence analyses assumed roughly uniform sequencing depth across donors, an assumption that may not hold. A total of about 150 TCR beta chains were listed by the study as associated with cytomegalovirus. Immune exposure information for the cohort was limited to CMV serostatus. In this cohort, only TCR beta chains were sequenced, and detectable features were limited by the absence of alpha or paired-chain data. Because counts were too low, 15 to 20 rarely observed V segments, including chromosome 9 orphons, were left out of the earlier analysis of several hundred of the donors. Because some donors lacked HLA typing at each locus, the association tests relied only on the typed subset. In vitro tests confirmed that three of the cytomegalovirus-associated TCR beta chains recognize cytomegalovirus antigens. According to the authors, the approach could potentially be generalized to other disease states and immunological phenotypes. According to a later analysis, parvovirus B19, influenza, CMV and Epstein-Barr virus appeared linked to several top co-occurrence clusters. In a later analysis, most CMV-associated TCR beta chains were found to appear HLA-restricted, with HLA associations seemingly driven largely by CMV exposure. In a later analysis, the rate of TCR association differed among HLA loci, with DRB1 alleles having the most associated TCRs and HLA-C alleles having the fewest. A later genetic analysis reported fewer N-insertions in productive TCRs among donors in an Asian-associated ancestry cluster than the roughly 700-donor mean. The sequencing pipeline was judged likely to have produced a cluster of highly shared sequence variants as a technical artifact. Compared with equally common non-associated chains, HLA-associated TCR beta chains in a later analysis were more clonally expanded and had lower generation probabilities. While some public TCRs were present in many individuals, most TCR sequences turned up only very rarely across donors. The classifier was reported to diagnose cytomegalovirus status with high specificity and sensitivity in both the original and validation cohorts. The 87-base-pair reads could not distinguish some IMGT-functional V segments, including TRBV6-2 and TRBV6-3, so those segments were excluded. In an earlier analysis of approximately 590 of the donors, most TCR beta V segments were observed in productive rearrangements about 87% or about 30% of the time, broadly matching IMGT annotations. A further reported finding was that TCR beta sequences accurately predicted the HLA-A and HLA-B alleles for most subjects in the first cohort. V-gene and J-gene trimming of TCR beta chains was associated with a missense DCLRE1C variant in a later genetic analysis, and the association was replicated in an independent cohort. A later analysis associated 15,000 to 20,000 TCR beta sequences with specific HLA alleles at a false discovery rate of 0.05. Linkage disequilibrium might explain the correlated functional status among segregating V segments, but an unknown experimental factor could not be excluded. Assigning TCR associations to individual alleles was difficult when HLA alleles, especially DR and DQ, strongly co-occurred.

Library preparation used the immunoSEQ multiplex PCR assay. A mixture of 60 forward primers for TCR Vbeta segments and 13 reverse primers for TCR Jbeta segments was used in the multiplex PCR. A multiplex PCR assay on genomic DNA amplified the CDR3 region of rearranged TCR beta genes. On the Illumina HiSeq System, the amplified TCR beta libraries were sequenced as 87-base-pair reads. The authors' pipeline ran thus. A later analysis counted approximately 76 million unique TCR beta chains across the 650 to 800 repertoires, and some 12 million of these chains were shared by at least two donors. Raw reads were error-corrected and collapsed into unique sequences with a nearest-neighbor algorithm that merged closely related sequences to remove PCR and sequencing errors. CDR3 sequences were aligned to IMGT reference sequences to assign V, D and J gene segments. For a sequence to be retained, at least a six-nucleotide match to both a V gene segment and a J gene segment was required. Rearrangements were called productive when the CDR3 lacked stop codons and stayed in frame with V and J; all others were non-productive. CDR3 was defined by IMGT convention, running from the second conserved V-encoded cysteine to the conserved J-encoded phenylalanine. The earlier analysis of about 610 of the donors excluded sequences that lacked an unambiguous match to a single V gene segment. In an earlier analysis of roughly 600 of the donors, a V segment was called functional when productive rearrangements were above 56.7%, and segregating when the standard deviation between donors exceeded 5%. A statistical classification framework was built to diagnose cytomegalovirus status from the catalog of TCR beta chain sequences. A later analysis assigned V and J genes by comparing TCR nucleotide sequences with IMGT/GENE-DB human TR gene sequences. Using the TCRdist pipeline, a later analysis assigned CDR3 sequences along with most-parsimonious VDJ recombination scenarios. In a later analysis, every TCR beta chain was defined by the combination of its CDR3 amino acid sequence and its V-gene family, and reads without a unique V-gene family were dropped. To address suspected cross-contamination and a sequencing artifact, a later analysis removed around 590 highly shared, low-generation-probability nucleotide sequences. In a later analysis, a clonal expansion index for each public chain was calculated from normalized within-repertoire ranks of inferred template counts. In a later analysis, generation probabilities were computed with a VDJ recombination model fitted to out-of-frame rearrangements, and the resulting probabilities were checked against IGoR. A later analysis scored TCR-TCR, TCR-HLA and TCR-CMV co-occurrence with hypergeometric tests, applying a repertoire-size bias correction to TCR pairs. In a later analysis, false discovery rates were estimated by permuting HLA or CMV assignments 20 times. In a later analysis, co-occurring TCRs were grouped with DBSCAN, and TCRdist sequence similarity was added when clustering was performed within HLA-allele-positive subsets. Repertoires with fewer than 30,000 or more than 120,000 public chains, plus five repertoires with anomalous nucleotide sharing, were excluded from co-occurrence clustering. TCRdb limited this immuneACCESS table to in-frame rearrangements with V and J called. A share of clones is missing; checked studies link under half to unresolved V genes, and the rest is unexplained. That table supplies the V and J calls and clone size; D and trimming were determined from the DNA. This sample holds roughly 230,000 clones; 80% to 95% were observed only once. In total, the top ten clones hold approximately 1.5% of the sample.

The cohort comprised under 700 healthy bone marrow donors. At the time of sampling, every cohort member was nominally healthy, though immune exposures that went unrecorded were likely present. The donor tested CMV seronegative and was one of the 352 seronegative cohort members. A peripheral blood sample was provided by each donor, and peripheral blood mononuclear cells were used for TCR beta sequencing. Genomic DNA was extracted from the blood cell samples with the Qiagen DNeasy Blood Extraction Kit. On this clone itself: It has no known antigen specificity. Base-call qualities are not available, and no considerably larger clone is one nucleotide away.

Trimming leaves V shorter by 6 bases and J shorter by 5 bases, with the junction holding 6 bases beyond the gene matches. Including the terminal cysteine and phenylalanine, the CDR3 comprises 15 residues. Only the CDR3 DNA is retained, 45 bases long and in frame from the first base. Taken from the germline V gene (reference sequence), the CDR1 and CDR2 loops are SSHAT and FNYEAQ. The sequencing input was PBMCs. The source is a girl aged 2 to 10 in good health and CMV-seronegative. The sequence joins TRBV7-7 to TRBJ2-1; TRBD2 fits 11 bases in the junction. The nucleotides are TGTGCCAGCAGTCCACTAGCGGGAGCGCACAATGAGCAGTTCTTC. Its translation is CASSPLAGAHNEQFF.